A selection of T cell receptor beta chains follows, all from one sample in a study of cytomegalovirus exposure and HLA in healthy donors. Sequencing used immunoSEQ multiplex PCR; TCRdb keeps in-frame clones, though not all of them. Of about 120,000 clones detected, roughly 79% appear once; the ten largest clones hold about 2%. Sample: PBMCs. The receptors come from a woman in her forties in good health and CMV-seronegative. The CDR3 runs from the conserved cysteine through the conserved F or W. The D gene is left open where the match is weak. For some rows the clone size is stated as once, few or many, or as a class when expanded; others skip it.

clone_size d_call j_call v_call cdr3_nt cdr3_aa
NA NA TRBJ1-4 TRBV19 TGTGCCAGTAGTAGAACAGGAAGTGGTTATGAAAAACTGTTTTTT CASSRTGSGYEKLFF
NA TRBD1 TRBJ2-7 TRBV7-2 TGTGCCAGCAGCTTAGCAGGGGGCGGCTACGAGCAGTACTTC CASSLAGGGYEQYF
NA TRBD1 TRBJ1-1 TRBV27 TGTGCCGCGAAACAGGGGCTTAACACTGAAGCTTTCTTT CAAKQGLNTEAFF
NA NA TRBJ2-5 TRBV28 TGTGCCAGCACCACCCGGTACGAGACCCAGTACTTC CASTTRYETQYF
once NA TRBJ1-4 TRBV11-2 TGTGCCAGCAGATTAGGTCCGGCGGCTAATGAAAAACTGTTTTTT CASRLGPAANEKLFF
NA NA TRBJ2-1 TRBV28 TGTGCCAGCAGTTTTCGGACTGGAACAATCTCGGGTGAGCAGTTCTTC CASSFRTGTISGEQFF
NA TRBD1 TRBJ1-2 TRBV5-1 TGCGCCAGCAGCACCGGGACAGGGGGTGGTGGCTACACCTTC CASSTGTGGGGYTF
NA TRBD1 TRBJ2-7 TRBV2 TGTGCTTCACTGGGAGGCAGGGGGCAATGCGAGCAGTACTTC CASLGGRGQCEQYF
NA TRBD2 TRBJ2-3 TRBV9 TGTGCCAGCAGCGCGACTAGCGGGAGTACAGATACGCAGTATTTT CASSATSGSTDTQYF
NA NA TRBJ1-3 TRBV6-5 TGTGCCAGCAGTTACGTGCAGGCTGGTTCTGGAAACACCATATATTTT CASSYVQAGSGNTIYF
NA NA TRBJ2-3 TRBV5-6 TGTGCCAGCAGCTTCCAACTCAGCGGTAGTGACACAGATACGCAGTATTTT CASSFQLSGSDTDTQYF
NA TRBD1 TRBJ1-1 TRBV5-1 TGCGCCAGCAGCCTAGGACAGGGGGCTAACACTGAAGCTTTCTTT CASSLGQGANTEAFF
NA NA TRBJ2-5 TRBV6-6 TGTGCCAGCAGCACACCGACAGGCCCGGAGACCCAGTACTTC CASSTPTGPETQYF
NA TRBD2 TRBJ2-1 TRBV28 TGTGCCAGCAGTTCCCGGTGGGGCGGGAGGTACAATGAGCAGTTCTTC CASSSRWGGRYNEQFF
NA NA TRBJ2-3 TRBV7-2 TGTGCCAGCAGCTTAGTGCGGGATACGCAGTATTTT CASSLVRDTQYF
few NA TRBJ2-3 TRBV19 TGTGCCAGTAGGGTGGGAGGTACAGATACGCAGTATTTT CASRVGGTDTQYF
once NA TRBJ2-7 TRBV29-1 TGCAGCGTCGGACTTGCTAGCTCCTACGAGCAGTACTTC CSVGLASSYEQYF
NA NA TRBJ2-1 TRBV5-1 TGCGCCAGCAGCTCTGGAGGAAGCTCCTACAATGAGCAGTTCTTC CASSSGGSSYNEQFF
NA TRBD2 TRBJ2-3 TRBV27 TGTGCCAGCAGTTTCGGTTCCCTAGCGGGGACAGATACGCAGTATTTT CASSFGSLAGTDTQYF
NA NA TRBJ1-2 TRBV6-1 TGTGCCAGCAGACCGTCACCGGGGGAGGCTGGCTACACCTTC CASRPSPGEAGYTF
NA TRBD2 TRBJ2-1 TRBV19 TGTGCCAGTAGTATAAGGACTAGCTACTACAATGAGCAGTTCTTC CASSIRTSYYNEQFF
NA NA TRBJ2-4 TRBV19 TGTGCCAGTAGTATAGTCCAGGGGACCAAAAACATTCAGTACTTC CASSIVQGTKNIQYF
NA TRBD2 TRBJ2-5 TRBV6-1 TGTGCCAGTGTGGGACTAGCGGGGGGCCAGGGGACCCAGTACTTC CASVGLAGGQGTQYF
NA TRBD1 TRBJ1-5 TRBV9 TGTGCCAGCAGCCCGGACGGACAGGGCAGTCAGCCCCAGCATTTT CASSPDGQGSQPQHF
NA NA TRBJ1-5 TRBV6-6 TGTGCCAGCAGTACAGAGATTAATCAGCCCCAGCATTTT CASSTEINQPQHF
NA TRBD1 TRBJ2-7 TRBV30 TGTGCCTGGAGTGAAAAACAGGGGCACCGGTACGAGCAGTACTTC CAWSEKQGHRYEQYF
NA NA TRBJ2-1 TRBV6-5 TGTGCCAGCAGGGGGGGGGCGGGAGTCTACAATGAGCAGTTCTTC CASRGGAGVYNEQFF
NA NA TRBJ2-5 TRBV6-5 TGTGCCAGCAGTTACGCCGGGAAAGAAGAGACCCAGTACTTC CASSYAGKEETQYF
few NA TRBJ1-1 TRBV25-1 TGTGCCAGCAGTGGACCCAGGGCTTTCTTT CASSGPRAFF
NA TRBD1 TRBJ1-6 TRBV5-1 TGCGCCAGCAGCCCCGGGACAGGGGCTGGGACCCTCCACTTT CASSPGTGAGTLHF
few NA TRBJ2-7 TRBV6-5 TGTGCCAGCAGTGGCGCTAGGTACGAGCAGTACTTC CASSGARYEQYF
NA NA TRBJ1-2 TRBV10-2 TGCGCCAGCAGTGATTACAGCGTCGGGGCTAACTATGGCTACACCTTC CASSDYSVGANYGYTF
NA TRBD2 TRBJ2-1 TRBV5-4 TGTGCCAGCAGAACCGGGACTAGCGGGTCAAATGAGCAGTTCTTC CASRTGTSGSNEQFF
NA NA TRBJ2-5 TRBV27 TGTGCCAGCAGCCCTACTCGTGAGACCCAGTACTTC CASSPTRETQYF
NA TRBD2 TRBJ2-1 TRBV11-3 TGTGCCAGCAGCGAGAGGGTAGCGGGGTCTAGAGAGCAGTTCTTC CASSERVAGSREQFF
NA NA TRBJ1-5 TRBV2 TGTGCCAGCAGTGCGGTCTCCAGCAATCAGCCCCAGCATTTT CASSAVSSNQPQHF
few TRBD1 TRBJ1-4 TRBV4-3 TGCGCCAGCAGCCAAGCCTTACCACAGGGGGGAAAACTGTTTTTT CASSQALPQGGKLFF
NA NA TRBJ2-2 TRBV7-2 TGTGCCAGCAGCCCACAGGGGAGGAGCGGGGAGCTGTTTTTT CASSPQGRSGELFF
NA TRBD1 TRBJ2-7 TRBV23-1 TGCGCCTTCCACAGGGGAAACTTAACCTACGAGCAGTACTTC CAFHRGNLTYEQYF
NA TRBD1 TRBJ1-1 TRBV11-3 TGTGCCAGCAGCTCCGCAGGGGGTAAGAACACTGAAGCTTTCTTT CASSSAGGKNTEAFF
NA TRBD2 TRBJ2-6 TRBV5-1 TGCGCCAGCAGCTACGAACGGGGGGTCAACGTCCTGACTTTC CASSYERGVNVLTF
few NA TRBJ1-1 TRBV7-3 TGTGCCAGCAGCTTATGGGCAGACACTGAAGCTTTCTTT CASSLWADTEAFF
NA TRBD1 TRBJ1-5 TRBV18 TGTGCCAGCTCACCGGTGGGACAGGGAGGTAGAAGCAATCAGCCCCAGCATTTT CASSPVGQGGRSNQPQHF
NA NA TRBJ2-5 TRBV7-6 TGTGCCAGCAGCTTCAGACAGGGAGGTCCAGAGACCCAGTACTTC CASSFRQGGPETQYF
NA TRBD1 TRBJ1-3 TRBV7-2 TGTGCCAGCAGCTCCAGGACAGGACTCTCTGGAAACACCATATATTTT CASSSRTGLSGNTIYF